Sequencing of this T cell receptor (beta chain) was carried out in a study of blood T cells in healthy people across ages. The CDR3 has 14 residues. The V gene's germline CDR1 is SGHRS and CDR2 YFSETQ. A second PCR, run for about 6 to 11 cycles, used a sample-barcoded 5' primer plus a J-beta primer mix. Each cDNA molecule carried a tag from a template-switch adaptor that contained 12 random nucleotides. TCRdb reprocessed the 5' RACE reads with MiXCR, giving one entry per CDR3 protein. Of hundreds of thousands of distinct CDR3 sequences in the sample, about 50% are singletons; the top ten hold roughly 12%.

The specimen was blood. This chain connects TRBV5-1 to TRBJ2-1; no clear D. The J call is uncertain, as TRBJ2-7 better fits the DNA end. This TCR derives from an elderly woman in good health. The CDR3 DNA follows: TGCGCCAGCAGCTTGGCCCAATCCTACAATGAGCAGTACTTC. Protein sequence: CASSLAQSYNEQYF.